This TCR beta chain was documented in a study of blood T cells in healthy people across ages (dated by TCRdb to between 2015 and 2016). Regarding the study in general: In model experiments, roughly one uniquely barcoded TCR beta cDNA molecule per two T cells was captured by template switching. Age-related changes in TCR beta repertoire diversity were measured in the study by deep sequencing normalized with unique cDNA molecular identifiers. The donors were divided into four age groups: young (average approximately 17 years), middle-aged (about 41), aged (approximately 59) and long-lived (approximately 74). Two additional independent replicas of 1 million unique cDNA reads from the same blood draw were analyzed for two donors (one aged 18 to 30 and one aged 80 or older).

For this chain, trimming is 6 bases at the V end and 8 bases at the J end, and the number of junction bases without a gene match is 12. CDR1 MNHEY and CDR2 SMNVEV are derived from the germline V gene (reference sequence). The CDR3, cysteine through phenylalanine, is 15 amino acids long. Here the CDR3 DNA is all that survives: 45 bases in frame from base 1. The roughly 37 donors, aged about 6 to 90 years, were systemically healthy Caucasian individuals from Russia. Ten milliliters of peripheral blood were drawn from each donor into EDTA-treated Vacutainer tubes. Ficoll-Paque density-gradient centrifugation was used to isolate PBMCs, with at least 6.5 million per sample. Total RNA, at least 5 micrograms per sample, was extracted from PBMCs with Trizol reagent. For every donor, an aliquot of PBMCs went through flow cytometry to measure the percentages of naive CD45RAhigh/CD27high T cells. Receptor amplification or capture employed 5' RACE. The sample was run on an Illumina HiSeq 2500. A second 7 to 11 cycle PCR used a sample-barcoded 5' primer and a J-beta primer mix. A unique molecular identifier was introduced onto each TCR beta cDNA molecule by a template-switch 5' adaptor carrying 12 random nucleotides. Each sample yielded at least 3 million CDR3-containing paired-end reads. First-strand cDNA was synthesized from all RNA with the Mint cDNA synthesis kit, primed by a TRBC-specific oligonucleotide. Following uracil-DNA glycosylase treatment, a first 18-cycle PCR with universal primers M1SS and BC2_uni_R was performed on all cDNA. The authors processed their data as follows. Each sample was normalized by randomly selecting 1 million high-quality reads, each carrying a distinct molecular identifier. Instead of being binned into consensus sequences, reads with shared molecular identifiers were discarded. MiTCR, with a Q25 quality threshold and the strictest error-elimination algorithm, was used for CDR3 identification, clonotype clustering and error correction. A nonparametric unseen species model with Euler transformation was used to estimate a lower bound on total TCR beta diversity. TCRdb trimmed the raw reads at Q25, called clones with MiXCR and kept productive beta chains. Every entry covers one CDR3 protein and lists the most common genes and DNA from its rows. TCRdb's processing, not the authors' own work, is the source of the V and J calls. The sample yields 750,000 to 1,000,000 distinct CDR3 sequences; approximately 32% were counted once. The top ten clones comprise 10% of the sample.

Overall results and qualifications from the work: Because the CMV infection status of the donors was unknown, age-related changes in expanded clonotypes may potentially have been confounded. Conclusive comparison of naive and antigen-experienced compartments was prevented by the profiling of bulk unsorted PBMCs. Estimates of total diversity based on one million sequenced T cells were regarded as lower bounds and as underestimates. The percentage of naive T cells measured by flow cytometry correlated strongly with observed TCR beta diversity. Compared with the aged group, the long-lived group had more naive CD4+ T cells, fewer expanded clones and increased TCR diversity, a pattern suggesting age selection. Observed TCR beta diversity per million T cells fell roughly linearly with age, and a significant reduction was already apparent by age around 44.

For this clonotype: Its specific antigen is unknown. Per-base quality was not reported, and no clone a single base away is much larger than it.

In addition, the sample was reused for a study of T cells of mothers and their children. Drawing on the second study: Donors were nine systemically healthy Caucasian individuals: three mothers and their six children. cDNA synthesis consumed the entire amount of extracted RNA, loaded at 1.5 ug RNA in each 15 ul reaction. Sample barcodes and 2-4 random nucleotides were added via the M1S primer in the second PCR. Each mother yielded over 8.5 million TCR beta CDR3 reads and each child roughly 2.9 million reads. Thymic selection similarly shapes TCR recombination output in related and unrelated pairs, with minor effect from inherited differences. Related mother-child pairs always showed normalized repertoire overlap that was slightly higher than in unrelated mother-child pairs, though the difference was never significant. Persistent microchimeric T cell clones were not detected, at a sensitivity of about 100 clones per million clonotypes. To look for features that set related mother-child pairs apart from unrelated individuals, the researchers ran deep NGS to compare the TCR beta repertoires of mothers and children. Mothers averaged roughly 40 +/- 4 years of age and children averaged around 11 +/- 4 years. After adapters were ligated using NEBNext reagents, the libraries underwent 100+100 nt paired-end sequencing on an Illumina HiSeq 2000. Mother and child libraries were prepared a month apart and sequenced in separate runs to prevent cross-contamination. For each donor, somewhere between roughly 500,000 and 2,100,000 distinct TCR beta clonotypes were identified. Naive TCR beta clonotypes were estimated from low-frequency clonotypes matched to each donor's FACS-determined naive share, without sorting.

The sequence links TRBV27 to TRBJ2-1, with 8 bases in between that match TRBD2. Source material: blood. This TCR was recovered from a woman aged 40 to 55 in good health. The CDR3 region reads CASSPTGTSSDEQFF. The sequence in DNA is TGTGCCAGCAGCCCTACCGGGACTAGTAGTGATGAGCAGTTCTTC.